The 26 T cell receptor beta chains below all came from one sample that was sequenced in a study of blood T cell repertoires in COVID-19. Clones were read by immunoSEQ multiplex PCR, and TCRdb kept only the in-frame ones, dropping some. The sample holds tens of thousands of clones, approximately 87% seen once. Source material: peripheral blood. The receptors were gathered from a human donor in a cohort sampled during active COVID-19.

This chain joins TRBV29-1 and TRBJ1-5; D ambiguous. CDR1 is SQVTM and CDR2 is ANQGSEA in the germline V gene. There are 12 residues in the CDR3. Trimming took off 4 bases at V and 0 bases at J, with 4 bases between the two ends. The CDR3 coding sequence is TGCAGCGTTGGAGTTAGCAATCAGCCCCAGCATTTT. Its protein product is CSVGVSNQPQHF.

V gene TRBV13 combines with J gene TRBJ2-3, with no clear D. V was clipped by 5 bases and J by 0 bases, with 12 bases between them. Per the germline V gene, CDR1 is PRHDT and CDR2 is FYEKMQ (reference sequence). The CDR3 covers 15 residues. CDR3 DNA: TGTGCCAGCAGCACCCGACACGTTAGCACAGATACGCAGTATTTT. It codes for CASSTRHVSTDTQYF.

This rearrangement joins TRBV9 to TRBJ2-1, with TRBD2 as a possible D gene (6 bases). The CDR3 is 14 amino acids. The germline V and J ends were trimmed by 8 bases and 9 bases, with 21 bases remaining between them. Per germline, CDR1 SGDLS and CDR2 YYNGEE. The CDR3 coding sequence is TGTGCCAGTGGAGGCGGGACTCAAAGTGGTGAGCAGTTCTTC. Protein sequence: CASGGGTQSGEQFF.

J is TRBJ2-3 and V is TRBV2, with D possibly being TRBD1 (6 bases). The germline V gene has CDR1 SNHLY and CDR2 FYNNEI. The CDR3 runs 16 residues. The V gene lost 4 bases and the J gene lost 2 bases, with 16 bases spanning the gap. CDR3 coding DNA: TGTGCCAGCAGTGGCCCTCAGGGGCTATTCACAGATACGCAGTATTTT. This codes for CASSGPQGLFTDTQYF. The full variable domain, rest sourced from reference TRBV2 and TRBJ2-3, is EPEVTQTPSHQVTQMGQEVILRCVPISNHLYFYWYRQILGQKVEFLVSFYNNEISEKSEIFDDQFSVERPDGSNFTLKIRSTKLEDSAMYFCASSGPQGLFTDTQYFGPGTRLTVL.

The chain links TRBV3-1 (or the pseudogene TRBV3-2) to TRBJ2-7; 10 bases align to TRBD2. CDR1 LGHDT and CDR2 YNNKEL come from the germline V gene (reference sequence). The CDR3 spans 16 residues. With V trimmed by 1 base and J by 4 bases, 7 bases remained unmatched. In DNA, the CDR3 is TGTGCCAGCAGCCAAGTTCGAGCGGGAGGGTCGTACGAGCAGTACTTC. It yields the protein CASSQVRAGGSYEQYF.

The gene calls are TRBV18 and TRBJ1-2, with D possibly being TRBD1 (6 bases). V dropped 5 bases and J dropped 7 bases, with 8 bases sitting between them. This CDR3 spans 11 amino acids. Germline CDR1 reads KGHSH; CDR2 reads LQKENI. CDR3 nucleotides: TGTGCCAGCTCAGGGGGCACTGGCTACACCTTC. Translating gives CASSGGTGYTF.

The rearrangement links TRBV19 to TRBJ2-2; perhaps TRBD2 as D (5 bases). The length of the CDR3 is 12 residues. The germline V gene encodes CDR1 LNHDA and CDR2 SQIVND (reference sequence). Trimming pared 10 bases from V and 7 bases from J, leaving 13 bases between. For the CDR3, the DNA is TGTGCCACCCGAGACGGAGGCGGGGAGCTGTTTTTT. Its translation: CATRDGGGELFF.

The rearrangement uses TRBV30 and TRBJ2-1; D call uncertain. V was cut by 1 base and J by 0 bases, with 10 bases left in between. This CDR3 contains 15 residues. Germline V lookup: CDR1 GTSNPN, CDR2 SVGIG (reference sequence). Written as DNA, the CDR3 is TGTGCCTGGAGTGGGCGGCGGAGCTCCTACAATGAGCAGTTCTTC. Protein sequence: CAWSGRRSSYNEQFF.

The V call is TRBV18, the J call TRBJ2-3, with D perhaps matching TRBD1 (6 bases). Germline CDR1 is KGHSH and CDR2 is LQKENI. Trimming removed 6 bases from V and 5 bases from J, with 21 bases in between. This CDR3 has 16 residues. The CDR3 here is CASSQGLPERGDTQYF. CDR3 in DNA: TGTGCCAGCTCGCAGGGGCTCCCCGAGCGCGGAGATACGCAGTATTTT.

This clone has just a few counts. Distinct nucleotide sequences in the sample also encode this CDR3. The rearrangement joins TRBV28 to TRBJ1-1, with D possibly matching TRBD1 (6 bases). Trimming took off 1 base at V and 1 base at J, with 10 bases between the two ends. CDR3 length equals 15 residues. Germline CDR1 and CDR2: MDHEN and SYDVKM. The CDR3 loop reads CASSLYGGANTEAFF. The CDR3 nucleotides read TGTGCCAGCAGTTTATACGGGGGGGCGAACACTGAAGCTTTCTTT.

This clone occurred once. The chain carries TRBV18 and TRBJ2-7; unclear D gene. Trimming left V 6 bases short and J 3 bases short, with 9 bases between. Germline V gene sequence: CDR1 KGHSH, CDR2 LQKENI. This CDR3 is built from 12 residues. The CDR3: CASSEALYEQYF. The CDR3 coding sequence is TGTGCCAGCTCCGAGGCTCTCTACGAGCAGTACTTC.

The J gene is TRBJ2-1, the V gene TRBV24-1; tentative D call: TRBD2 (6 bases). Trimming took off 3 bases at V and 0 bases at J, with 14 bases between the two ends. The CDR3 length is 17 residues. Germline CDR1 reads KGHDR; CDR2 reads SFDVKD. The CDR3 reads CATSDPRGGSSYNEQFF. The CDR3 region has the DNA TGTGCCACCAGTGATCCGCGGGGAGGTTCCTCCTACAATGAGCAGTTCTTC.

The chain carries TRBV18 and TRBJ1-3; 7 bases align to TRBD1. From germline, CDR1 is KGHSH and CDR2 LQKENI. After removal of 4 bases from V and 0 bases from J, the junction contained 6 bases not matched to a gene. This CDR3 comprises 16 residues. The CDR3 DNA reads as TGTGCCAGCTCACTAGTCACAGGGGTCTCTGGAAACACCATATATTTT. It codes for CASSLVTGVSGNTIYF.

The CDR3 spells CASSVGGSRVQETQYF. CDR3 in DNA: TGTGCCAGCAGCGTAGGAGGGAGTAGAGTTCAAGAGACCCAGTACTTC. This chain joins TRBV9 and TRBJ2-5, with D perhaps TRBD2 (5 bases). This CDR3 is built from 16 residues. Germline loops: CDR1 SGDLS, CDR2 YYNGEE. Trimming removed 0 bases from V and 2 bases from J, with 14 bases in between.

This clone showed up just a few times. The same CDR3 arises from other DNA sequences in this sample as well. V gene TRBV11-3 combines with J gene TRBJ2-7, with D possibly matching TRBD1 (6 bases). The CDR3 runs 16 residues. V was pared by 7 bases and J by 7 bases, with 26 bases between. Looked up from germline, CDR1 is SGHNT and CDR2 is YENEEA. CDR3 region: CASTCPGVKAQREQYF. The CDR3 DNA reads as TGTGCCAGCACCTGTCCAGGGGTAAAGGCACAGCGGGAGCAGTACTTC. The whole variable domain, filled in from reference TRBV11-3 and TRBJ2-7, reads EAGVVQSPRYKIIEKKQPVAFWCNPISGHNTLYWYLQNLGQGPELLIRYENEEAVDDSQLPKDRFSAERLKGVDSTLKIQPAELGDSAVYLCASTCPGVKAQREQYFGPGTRLTVT.

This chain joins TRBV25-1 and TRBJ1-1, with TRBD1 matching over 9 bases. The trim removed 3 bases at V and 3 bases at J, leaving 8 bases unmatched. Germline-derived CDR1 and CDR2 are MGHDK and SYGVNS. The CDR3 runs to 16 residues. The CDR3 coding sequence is TGTGCCAGCAGTGACGGGGACAGGGTGTTCGACACTGAAGCTTTCTTT. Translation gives CASSDGDRVFDTEAFF. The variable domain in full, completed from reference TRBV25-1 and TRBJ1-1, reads EADIYQTPRYLVIGTGKKITLECSQTMGHDKMYWYQQDPGMELHLIHYSYGVNSTEKGDLSSESTVSRIRTEHFPLTLESARPSHTSQYLCASSDGDRVFDTEAFFGQGTRLTVV.

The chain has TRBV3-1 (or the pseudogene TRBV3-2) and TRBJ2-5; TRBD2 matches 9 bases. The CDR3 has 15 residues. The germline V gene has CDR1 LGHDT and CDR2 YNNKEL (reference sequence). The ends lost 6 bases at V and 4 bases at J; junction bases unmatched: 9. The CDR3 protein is CASSYNSGSGETQYF. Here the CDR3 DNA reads TGTGCCAGCAGTTACAATAGCGGGAGTGGAGAGACCCAGTACTTC.

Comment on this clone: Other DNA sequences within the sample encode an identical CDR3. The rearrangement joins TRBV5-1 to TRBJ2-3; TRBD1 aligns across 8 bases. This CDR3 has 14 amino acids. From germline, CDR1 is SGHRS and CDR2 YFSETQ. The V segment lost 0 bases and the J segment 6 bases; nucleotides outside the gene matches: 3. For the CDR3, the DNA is TGCGCCAGCAGCTTGGGGACAGGGCGGGATACGCAGTATTTT. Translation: CASSLGTGRDTQYF. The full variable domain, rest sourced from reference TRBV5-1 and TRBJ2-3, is KAGVTQTPRYLIKTRGQQVTLSCSPISGHRSVSWYQQTPGQGLQFLFEYFSETQRNKGNFPGRFSGRQFSNSRSEMNVSTLELGDSALYLCASSLGTGRDTQYFGPGTRLTVL.

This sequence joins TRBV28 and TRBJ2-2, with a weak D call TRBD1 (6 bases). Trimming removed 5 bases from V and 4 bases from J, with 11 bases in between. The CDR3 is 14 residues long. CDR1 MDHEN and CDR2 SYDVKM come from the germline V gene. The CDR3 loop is CASSPGQLTGELFF. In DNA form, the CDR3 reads TGTGCCAGCAGTCCCGGACAGCTCACCGGGGAGCTGTTTTTT. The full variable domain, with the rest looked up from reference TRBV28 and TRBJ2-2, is DVKVTQSSRYLVKRTGEKVFLECVQDMDHENMFWYRQDPGLGLRLIYFSYDVKMKEKGDIPEGYSVSREKKERFSLILESASTNQTSMYLCASSPGQLTGELFFGEGSRLTVL.

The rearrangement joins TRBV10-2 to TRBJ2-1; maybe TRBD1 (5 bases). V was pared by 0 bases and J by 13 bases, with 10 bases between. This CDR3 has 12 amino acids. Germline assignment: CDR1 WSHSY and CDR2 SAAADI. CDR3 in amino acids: CASSESGVIQFF. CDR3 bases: TGCGCCAGCAGTGAGTCAGGGGTGATACAGTTCTTC.

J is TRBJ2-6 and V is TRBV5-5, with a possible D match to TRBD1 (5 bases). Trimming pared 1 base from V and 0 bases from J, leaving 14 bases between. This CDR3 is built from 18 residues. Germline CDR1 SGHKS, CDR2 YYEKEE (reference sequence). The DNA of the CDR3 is TGTGCCAGCAGCTTGTCGGCAGGGCGAAGCTCTGGGGCCAACGTCCTGACTTTC. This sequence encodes CASSLSAGRSSGANVLTF.

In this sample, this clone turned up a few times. CDR3 residues: CASSSRTSANTGELFF. The CDR3 DNA reads as TGTGCCAGCAGTTCCCGTACTAGCGCTAACACCGGGGAGCTGTTTTTT. The chain employs TRBV6-4 and TRBJ2-2; 7 bases are shared with TRBD2. This CDR3 has 16 amino acids. Germline CDR1 is MRHNA and CDR2 is SNTAGT. V gave up 5 bases and J gave up 2 bases; unmatched junction bases: 8.

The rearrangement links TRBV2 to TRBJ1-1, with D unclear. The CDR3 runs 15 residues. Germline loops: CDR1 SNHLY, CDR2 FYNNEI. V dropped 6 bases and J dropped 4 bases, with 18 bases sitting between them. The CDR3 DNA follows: TGTGCCAGCAGGGTCGATATCATGACTAGCACTGAAGCTTTCTTT. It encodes CASRVDIMTSTEAFF.

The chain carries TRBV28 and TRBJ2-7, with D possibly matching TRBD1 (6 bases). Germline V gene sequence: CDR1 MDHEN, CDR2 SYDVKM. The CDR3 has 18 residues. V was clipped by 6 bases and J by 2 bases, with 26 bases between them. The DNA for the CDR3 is TGTGCCAGCAGCCCATTTAACCTTATAGACAGGACTGCCTACGAGCAGTACTTC. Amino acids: CASSPFNLIDRTAYEQYF.

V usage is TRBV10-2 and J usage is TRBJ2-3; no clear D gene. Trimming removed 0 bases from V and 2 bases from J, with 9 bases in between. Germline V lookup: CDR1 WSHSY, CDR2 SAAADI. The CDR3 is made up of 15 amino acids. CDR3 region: CASSESSQLTDTQYF. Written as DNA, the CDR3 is TGCGCCAGCAGTGAGTCCTCACAGCTCACAGATACGCAGTATTTT.

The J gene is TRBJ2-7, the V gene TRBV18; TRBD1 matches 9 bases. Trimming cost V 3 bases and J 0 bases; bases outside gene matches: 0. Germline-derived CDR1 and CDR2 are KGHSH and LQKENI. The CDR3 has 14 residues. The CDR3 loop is CASSPTGGSYEQYF. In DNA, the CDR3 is TGTGCCAGCTCACCGACAGGGGGCTCCTACGAGCAGTACTTC.